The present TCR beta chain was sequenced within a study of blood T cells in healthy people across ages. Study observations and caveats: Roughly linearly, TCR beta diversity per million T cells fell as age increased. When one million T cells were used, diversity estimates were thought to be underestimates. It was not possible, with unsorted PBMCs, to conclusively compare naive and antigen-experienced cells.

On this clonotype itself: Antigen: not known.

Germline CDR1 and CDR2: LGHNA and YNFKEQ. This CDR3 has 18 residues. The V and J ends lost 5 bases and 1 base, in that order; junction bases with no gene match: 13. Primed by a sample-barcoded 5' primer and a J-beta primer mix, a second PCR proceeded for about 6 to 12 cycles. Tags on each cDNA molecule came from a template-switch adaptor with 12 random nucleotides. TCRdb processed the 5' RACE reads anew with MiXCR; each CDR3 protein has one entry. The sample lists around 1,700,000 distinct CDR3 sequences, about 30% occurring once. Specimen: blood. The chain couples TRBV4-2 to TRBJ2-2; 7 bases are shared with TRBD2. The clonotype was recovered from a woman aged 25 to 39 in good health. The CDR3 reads CASSSLRAGAGNTGELFF. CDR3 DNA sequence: TGTGCCAGCAGCTCTCTCCGGGCGGGAGCGGGGAACACCGGGGAGCTGTTTTTT.